This T cell receptor beta chain was recorded in a study of T-cell memory formation after mild COVID-19. Overall study: Clusters of TCRs were largely donor specific. Findings and limits, study-wide: Clones from the second wave (peaking day 37) had unconfirmed SARS-CoV-2 specificity.

About this clonotype: Its antigen remains unidentified.

V lost 1 base and J lost 0, with 9 bases in between. There are 15 residues in the CDR3. Per the germline V gene, CDR1 is SGHVS and CDR2 is FNYEAQ. From the 5' RACE reads, TCRdb called clonotypes with MiXCR, one entry per CDR3 protein. This sample has a few hundred thousand distinct CDR3 sequences, with approximately 22% found just once. This clonotype originated in a man aged 18-30 years who had mild COVID-19 (a few samples of this study predate the infection). Cell type and time point are not known. V is TRBV7-6 and J is TRBJ2-5; D is undetermined. Sequencing input: PBMCs or a T cell subset sorted from them (not recorded which). The CDR3 DNA is TGTGCCAGCAGCTTAGATGGCGTTAACCAAGAGACCCAGTACTTC. Protein sequence: CASSLDGVNQETQYF.